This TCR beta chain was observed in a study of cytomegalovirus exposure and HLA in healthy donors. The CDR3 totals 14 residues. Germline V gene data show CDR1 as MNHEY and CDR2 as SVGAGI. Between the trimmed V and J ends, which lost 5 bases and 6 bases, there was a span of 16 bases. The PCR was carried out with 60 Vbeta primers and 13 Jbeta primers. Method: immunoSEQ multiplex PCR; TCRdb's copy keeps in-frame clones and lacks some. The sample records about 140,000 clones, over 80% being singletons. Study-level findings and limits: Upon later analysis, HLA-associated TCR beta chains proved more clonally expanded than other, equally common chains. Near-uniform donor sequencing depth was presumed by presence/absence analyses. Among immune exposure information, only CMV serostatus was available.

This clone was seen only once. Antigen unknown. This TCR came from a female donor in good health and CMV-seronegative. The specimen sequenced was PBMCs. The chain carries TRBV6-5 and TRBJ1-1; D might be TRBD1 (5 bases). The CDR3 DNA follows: TGTGCCAGCAGTCTAACTCAGGGCTGGCCTGAAGCTTTCTTT. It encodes CASSLTQGWPEAFF.